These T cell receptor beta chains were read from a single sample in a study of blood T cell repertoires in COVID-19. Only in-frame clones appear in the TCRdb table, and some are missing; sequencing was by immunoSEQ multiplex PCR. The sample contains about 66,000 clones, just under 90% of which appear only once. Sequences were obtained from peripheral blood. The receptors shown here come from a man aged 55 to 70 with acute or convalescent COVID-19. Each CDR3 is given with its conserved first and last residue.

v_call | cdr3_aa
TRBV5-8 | CASTWTGIETQYF
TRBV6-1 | CASSGAQPGGTDTQYF
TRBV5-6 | CASSLGTGTEAFF
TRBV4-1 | CASSPTGQGHSPLHF
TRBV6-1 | CASSEAPGRVQPQHF
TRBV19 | CASSIGGVPSGNTIYF
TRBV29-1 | CSVVPQMMNTEAFF
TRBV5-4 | CASSRHTKPWTGGLNEQFF
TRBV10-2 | CASSVQTGEKLFF
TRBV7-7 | CASSYGTGDTGELFF
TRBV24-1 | CATSGGETQYF
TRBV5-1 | CASSYQDRNTEAFF
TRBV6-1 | CASSDRGRSVGETQYF
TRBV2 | CASSEGKVGPGGGYTF
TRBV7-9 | CASSSPTGPSSYNSPLHF
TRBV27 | CASSLFPGQGLWDTEAFF
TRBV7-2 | CASSLGDRDNYGYTF
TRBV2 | CASSDRVNSGANVLTF
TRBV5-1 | CASSLEGGNQPQHF
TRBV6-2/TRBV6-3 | CASSSFRGRILISNYGYTF
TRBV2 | CASRKENYGYTF
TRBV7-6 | CASSLRPNPEESPLHF
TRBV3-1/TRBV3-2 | CASSLTGGVRTEAFF
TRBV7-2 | CASSTQSYTEAFF
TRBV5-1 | CASSPGGGFDEQFF
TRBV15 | CATSTTGGPQYF
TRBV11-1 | CASSMQPGGTEAFF
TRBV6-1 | CASSEQGWQETQYF
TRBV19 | CASSFGQGTPHNSPLHF
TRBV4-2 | CASSPTDRSNYGYTF
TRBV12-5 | CASGSGQNTEAFF